What follows are 21 T cell receptor beta chains derived from one specimen sequenced in a study of T cells in Graves' hyperthyroidism and ophthalmopathy. It was RNA transcripts that yielded the amplified TCR beta CDR3 regions. The HTBI primer set served for first-round RT-PCR of the TCR CDR3. MiXCR, run by TCRdb on the multiplex PCR reads, gives a single entry per CDR3 protein. The table lists fewer than 350,000 distinct CDR3 sequences, around a sixth of them singletons. The specimen was blood. These receptors were collected from a woman between 50 and 59 years old with Graves' hyperthyroidism.

This sequence joins TRBV5-1 and TRBJ1-4; D ambiguous. Germline V gives CDR1 SGHRS, CDR2 YFSETQ. Trimming took off 1 base at V and 12 bases at J, with 10 bases between the two ends. The CDR3 is 12 amino acids. CDR3 protein: CASSLNGKELFF. The DNA of the CDR3 is TGCGCCAGCAGCTTGAATGGGAAGGAACTGTTTTTT.

On this clonotype: This sequence may be a read error, since a much larger clone differs from it by one base. The rearrangement links TRBV9 to TRBJ1-2; 10 bases are shared with TRBD1. V lost 7 bases to trimming and J lost 7 bases; unmatched junction nucleotides: 10. The CDR3 totals 14 residues. Germline values: CDR1 SGDLS, CDR2 YYNGEE. The CDR3 DNA reads as TGTGCCAGCGGCGAGGGACAGGGGAGCCCTGGCTACACCTTC. Translation gives CASGEGQGSPGYTF.

The table lists this clonotype with a few counts. The CDR3 DNA sequence: TGTGCCACCAGTGACCCACTAGCGGGACAATACAATGAGCAGTTCTTC. The encoded protein is CATSDPLAGQYNEQFF. This rearrangement joins TRBV24-1 to TRBJ2-1; 10 bases map to TRBD2. V trimming: 4 bases; J trimming: 4 bases; junction bases outside the gene matches: 6. Germline V gives CDR1 KGHDR, CDR2 SFDVKD. The CDR3 sequence is 16 residues long.

This chain uses TRBV7-3 with TRBJ2-7, with D possibly called TRBD1 or TRBD2 (5 bases each). Germline lookup yields CDR1 SGHTA and CDR2 FQGTGA. V was pared by 5 bases and J by 2 bases, with 19 bases between. This CDR3 has 16 amino acids. The CDR3 nucleotides read TGTGCCAGCAGCCAAGACGACTACGGGGCGGCCTACGAGCAGTACTTC. It translates to CASSQDDYGAAYEQYF.

This clonotype appeared many times. The chain is built from TRBV7-2 and TRBJ1-1; D gene ambiguous. Per germline, CDR1 SGHTA and CDR2 FQGNSA. V lost 5 bases and J lost 0, with 10 bases in between. CDR3 size: 14 residues. Written as DNA, the CDR3 is TGTGCCAGCAGCGCACAGATAATGAACACTGAAGCTTTCTTT. Its protein is CASSAQIMNTEAFF. The full variable domain, completed using reference TRBV7-2 and TRBJ1-1, is GAGVSQSPSNKVTEKGKDVELRCDPISGHTALYWYRQSLGQGLEFLIYFQGNSAPDKSGLPSDRFSAERTGGSVSTLTIQRTQQEDSAVYLCASSAQIMNTEAFFGQGTRLTVV.

V usage is TRBV20-1 and J usage is TRBJ2-7; TRBD2 is a possible D gene (5 bases). Germline V gene lookup returns CDR1 DFQATT and CDR2 SNEGSKA (reference sequence). V was cut by 0 bases and J by 4 bases, with 13 bases left in between. The CDR3 extends over 14 amino acids. The DNA of the CDR3 is TGCAGTGCTAGAGAAGGAGGCCGCCGTTACGAGCAGTACTTC. It specifies CSAREGGRRYEQYF.

This clonotype was seen repeatedly, ten times or more. The J gene is TRBJ2-3, the V gene TRBV11-2, with TRBD2 identical over 7 bases. V lost 10 bases, J lost 6 bases, and 13 bases stayed unmatched. The CDR3 is made up of 14 amino acids. Germline CDR1 is SGHAT and CDR2 is FQNNGV. CDR3: CATEPSGVGDTQYF. The CDR3 DNA reads TGTGCCACCGAGCCCAGCGGGGTTGGGGATACGCAGTATTTT.

J is TRBJ1-6 and V is TRBV7-3, with D unresolved. V was pared by 2 bases and J by 9 bases, with 11 bases between. Germline CDR1 reads SGHTA; CDR2 reads FQGTGA. The length of the CDR3 is 14 residues. In DNA form, the CDR3 reads TGTGCCAGCAGCTTAGGGGTGAACAGTTCACCCCTCCACTTT. Amino acids: CASSLGVNSSPLHF.

This clonotype was picked up a small number of times. V and J are TRBV20-1 and TRBJ1-5; unclear D gene. The CDR3 has 16 residues. V was pared by 3 bases and J by 2 bases, with 17 bases between. The germline gives CDR1 DFQATT, CDR2 SNEGSKA (reference sequence). The CDR3 nucleotides are TGCAGTGCTAGGCCCACCACATTCGGTGGCAATCAGCCCCAGCATTTT. Translated, it gives CSARPTTFGGNQPQHF.

V gene TRBV15 combines with J gene TRBJ1-5; 9 positions match TRBD1. This CDR3 is built from 14 residues. CDR1 and CDR2 from the germline V gene are LNHNV and YYDKDF (reference sequence). Trimming at V came to 8 bases and at J to 0 bases, leaving 2 bases not matched to a gene. DNA for the CDR3: TGTGCCACCGGGACAGGGAATAGCAATCAGCCCCAGCATTTT. Its protein is CATGTGNSNQPQHF.

This chain links TRBV4-1 with TRBJ2-7, with D perhaps matching TRBD2 (5 bases). This CDR3 comprises 14 residues. Trimming cost V 8 bases and J 1 base, with 15 bases left between them. The germline V gene has CDR1 MGHRA and CDR2 YSYEKL. This CDR3 reads CASSNREDSYEQYF. The CDR3 DNA sequence: TGCGCCAGCTCCAACCGGGAAGATTCCTACGAGCAGTACTTC.

The rearrangement joins TRBV7-9 to TRBJ2-7; D not certain. With 4 bases removed from V and 3 bases from J, the gap between germline ends came to 10 bases. Per the germline V gene, CDR1 is SEHNR and CDR2 is FQNEAQ (reference sequence). The CDR3 has 13 residues. The CDR3 DNA reads as TGTGCCAGCAGCTCTCCGGGTCTCTACGAGCAGTACTTC. Its translation: CASSSPGLYEQYF.

There are many counts of this clonotype. The V gene is TRBV2, the J gene TRBJ1-1; possible D gene TRBD1, 6 bases. The CDR3 is 14 amino acids. Germline V gene sequence: CDR1 SNHLY, CDR2 FYNNEI. Trimming pared 6 bases from V and 0 bases from J, leaving 11 bases between. DNA of the CDR3: TGTGCCAGCAGAGACGCAGGGGTGAACACTGAAGCTTTCTTT. Translating gives CASRDAGVNTEAFF.

This clonotype occurred many times. The chain joins TRBV2 to TRBJ2-3; TRBD2 is a possible D gene (6 bases). Trimming shortened V by 2 bases and J by 0 bases, and 12 bases separated the two germline ends. This CDR3 is built from 16 residues. Germline CDR1 reads SNHLY; CDR2 reads FYNNEI. This CDR3 is CASSELAGTSTDTQYF. The CDR3 nucleotides are TGTGCCAGCAGTGAATTGGCGGGGACTAGCACAGATACGCAGTATTTT.

In this sample, this clonotype turned up many times. V gene TRBV3-1 combines with J gene TRBJ1-5; TRBD1 matches at 7 bases. Per germline, CDR1 LGHDT and CDR2 YNNKEL (reference sequence). V lost 0 bases to trimming and J lost 9 bases; unmatched junction nucleotides: 5. The CDR3 runs to 14 residues. As DNA, the CDR3 is TGTGCCAGCAGCCAAGACGACAGGGCAGGGCCCCAGCATTTT. This encodes CASSQDDRAGPQHF.

This clonotype has a handful of counts. The V gene is TRBV12-5, the J gene TRBJ1-6; possible D gene TRBD1, 6 bases. Germline lookup yields CDR1 LGHNT and CDR2 FRNRAP. The CDR3 consists of 16 residues. V lost 5 bases and J 7 bases, leaving 18 bases between the germline ends. The CDR3 region is CASGEPPGQWNSPLHF. CDR3 nucleotides: TGTGCTAGTGGTGAACCTCCCGGACAGTGGAATTCACCCCTCCACTTT.

Only a few counts were recorded for this clonotype. The rearrangement links TRBV6-1 to TRBJ1-2, with D perhaps matching TRBD1 (6 bases). The CDR3 runs to 15 residues. Per germline, CDR1 MNHNS and CDR2 SASEGT. With 1 base removed from V and 3 bases from J, the gap between germline ends came to 12 bases. CDR3 DNA: TGTGCCAGCAGTGAAGAGTCAGGGGCCTACTATGGCTACACCTTC. Its translation: CASSEESGAYYGYTF.

This clonotype appeared a few times. The chain combines TRBV20-1 with TRBJ2-5; D not resolved. V was shortened by 3 bases and J by 3 bases, with 17 bases between the two germline ends. This CDR3 spans 15 amino acids. CDR1 DFQATT and CDR2 SNEGSKA come from the germline V gene (reference sequence). The CDR3 region has the DNA TGCAGTGCTAGCTCCCCGGGCCGGAATAAAGAGACCCAGTACTTC. Translation: CSASSPGRNKETQYF.

To note about this clonotype: Its ends do not fully match the called genes, so a read error is possible. The chain couples TRBV10-3 to TRBJ1-1, with D possibly being TRBD1 (6 bases). Looked up from germline, CDR1 is ENHRY and CDR2 is SYGVKD. The CDR3 spans 13 residues. CDR3 in amino acids: CAITQGENTAAFF. The CDR3 DNA is TGTGCCATTACACAGGGTGAGAACACTGCAGCTTTCTTT.

This clonotype was counted at least ten times. The chain is built from TRBV3-1 and TRBJ2-7, with 9 bases aligning to TRBD2. From germline, CDR1 is LGHDT and CDR2 YNNKEL (reference sequence). V trimming: 0 bases; J trimming: 1 base; junction bases outside the gene matches: 19. There are 21 residues in the CDR3. The CDR3, as DNA: TGTGCCAGCAGCCAAGACCTTCCGAGTGGCGGGAGGGCCGGGGGATCCTACGAGCAGTACTTC. This sequence encodes CASSQDLPSGGRAGGSYEQYF.

This clonotype was seen repeatedly, ten times or more. The V gene is TRBV30, the J gene TRBJ2-1, with D uncertain. Germline values: CDR1 GTSNPN, CDR2 SVGIG (reference sequence). CDR3 length equals 11 residues. V was pared by 0 bases and J by 6 bases, with 3 bases between. This CDR3 reads CAWSVLNEQFF. CDR3 nucleotides: TGTGCCTGGAGTGTGCTCAATGAGCAGTTCTTC. The variable domain in full, completed from reference TRBV30 and TRBJ2-1, reads SQTIHQWPATLVQPVGSPLSLECTVEGTSNPNLYWYRQAAGRGLQLLFYSVGIGQISSEVPQNLSASRPQDRQFILSSKKLLLSDSGFYLCAWSVLNEQFFGPGTRLTVL.